What follows are 20 T cell receptor beta chains derived from one specimen sequenced in a study of T cells in Graves' hyperthyroidism and ophthalmopathy. Amplified TCR beta CDR3 regions derived from RNA transcripts. TCR CDR3 underwent first-round RT-PCR with the HTBI primer set. TCRdb re-called the multiplex PCR reads with MiXCR, one entry per CDR3 protein. The data show a few hundred thousand distinct CDR3 sequences, less than 20% seen once. Specimen: blood. These receptors were obtained from a woman in her forties or fifties with Graves' hyperthyroidism.

This clonotype showed up many times. The genes are TRBV19 and TRBJ1-5; possible D gene TRBD1, 5 bases. Germline V lookup: CDR1 LNHDA, CDR2 SQIVND (reference sequence). The CDR3 loop spans 13 amino acids. V was clipped by 6 bases and J by 7 bases, with 13 bases between them. CDR3: CASRDNRGQPQHF. The CDR3 region has the DNA TGTGCCAGTAGGGACAACAGAGGCCAGCCCCAGCATTTT.

This clonotype appeared many times. J is TRBJ2-1 and V is TRBV7-3, with TRBD2 matching over 8 bases. Trimming cost V 5 bases and J 14 bases; bases outside gene matches: 11. CDR3 length: 13 residues. In germline, CDR1 is SGHTA, CDR2 FQGTGA. CDR3 residues: CASSPSGGDGEFF. The CDR3 nucleotides are TGTGCCAGCAGCCCATCCGGGGGGGATGGGGAGTTCTTC. Full variable domain (missing parts from reference TRBV7-3 and TRBJ2-1): GAGVSQTPSNKVTEKGKYVELRCDPISGHTALYWYRQSLGQGPEFLIYFQGTGAADDSGLPNDRFFAVRPEGSVSTLKIQRTERGDSAVYLCASSPSGGDGEFFGPGTRLTVL.

This clonotype appeared many times. The rearrangement uses TRBV11-2 and TRBJ2-2, with 8 positions matching TRBD1. Germline V lookup: CDR1 SGHAT, CDR2 FQNNGV. The junction had 6 bases not matched to a gene; V was cut back by 1 base and J by 2 bases. The CDR3 is 17 residues long. This CDR3 reads CASSLGDRFTNTGELFF. For the CDR3, the DNA is TGTGCCAGCAGCTTAGGGGACAGGTTCACTAACACCGGGGAGCTGTTTTTT. Filled out from reference TRBV11-2 and TRBJ2-2, the complete variable domain reads EAGVAQSPRYKIIEKRQSVAFWCNPISGHATLYWYQQILGQGPKLLIQFQNNGVVDDSQLPKDRFSAERLKGVDSTLKIQPAKLEDSAVYLCASSLGDRFTNTGELFFGEGSRLTVL.

This chain joins TRBV6-1 and TRBJ1-6, with 7 bases lining up with TRBD1. Unmatched junction bases numbered 12, after V lost 9 bases and J lost 7 bases. The CDR3 covers 15 residues. In germline, CDR1 is MNHNS, CDR2 SASEGT. CDR3: CASWTGLGENSPLHF. CDR3 bases: TGTGCCAGTTGGACAGGACTAGGTGAAAATTCACCCCTCCACTTT.

The chain employs TRBV5-1 and TRBJ1-3, with D uncertain. The CDR3 contains 15 residues. V dropped 3 bases and J dropped 4 bases, with 14 bases sitting between them. Germline lookup yields CDR1 SGHRS and CDR2 YFSETQ. This CDR3 reads CASSSSGGPGNTIYF. In DNA, the CDR3 is TGCGCCAGCAGCTCATCGGGAGGGCCGGGAAACACCATATATTTT.

In this sample, this clonotype turned up a few times. J is TRBJ2-3 and V is TRBV28; D is unclear. Trimming removed 6 bases at V and 1 base at J, with 17 bases between. The CDR3 is 16 residues long. Germline assignment: CDR1 MDHEN and CDR2 SYDVKM. In nucleotides, the CDR3 is TGTGCCAGCAGCTATCCCCTACAGAGACGCACAGATACGCAGTATTTT. This gives the protein CASSYPLQRRTDTQYF.

Note on this clonotype: Its ends do not fully match the called genes, so a read error is possible. The rearrangement links TRBV7-7 to TRBJ2-7, with 7 bases that match TRBD1. The CDR3 is 13 residues long. The germline V gene encodes CDR1 SSHAT and CDR2 FNYEAQ (reference sequence). CDR3 amino acids: CASSQDRAYEQYF. Written as DNA, the CDR3 is TGTGCTAGCAGCCAAGACAGGGCCTACGAGCAGTACTTC.

The CDR3 region is CASSTRTALNTEAFF. As DNA, the CDR3 is TGTGCCAGCAGTACAAGGACAGCCCTGAACACTGAAGCTTTCTTT. This chain links TRBV28 with TRBJ1-1; D possibly corresponds to TRBD1 (6 bases). Germline-derived CDR1 and CDR2 are MDHEN and SYDVKM. V was pared by 5 bases and J by 0 bases, with 13 bases between. This CDR3 is built from 15 residues.

The chain has TRBV15 and TRBJ2-1, with 8 bases that match TRBD2. The CDR3 extends over 14 amino acids. The V and J ends lost 8 bases and 6 bases, in that order; junction bases with no gene match: 9. Germline values: CDR1 LNHNV, CDR2 YYDKDF (reference sequence). The CDR3 DNA is TGTGCCACCGAGGCAGCGGGAGACGGCAATGAGCAGTTCTTC. Its protein is CATEAAGDGNEQFF.

The J gene is TRBJ2-4, the V gene TRBV12-3 or TRBV12-4, with unresolved D. With 2 bases removed from V and 0 bases from J, the gap between germline ends came to 8 bases. The CDR3 has 15 amino acids. The CDR3 reads CASSLLRLAKNIQYF. The CDR3 DNA sequence: TGTGCCAGCAGTTTACTCCGGCTAGCCAAAAACATTCAGTACTTC.

Ten or more counts support this clonotype. The V call is TRBV9, the J call TRBJ1-1; D is uncertain. V lost 0 bases, J lost 11 bases, and 17 bases lay in between. Germline loops: CDR1 SGDLS, CDR2 YYNGEE. The CDR3 covers 14 residues. CDR3 sequence: CASSVVEVEGMAFF. Here the CDR3 DNA reads TGTGCCAGCAGCGTAGTAGAAGTCGAGGGCATGGCTTTCTTT. Looking up the rest from reference TRBV9 and TRBJ1-1 gives the full variable domain: DSGVTQTPKHLITATGQRVTLRCSPRSGDLSVYWYQQSLDQGLQFLIQYYNGEERAKGNILERFSAQQFPDLHSELNLSSLELGDSALYFCASSVVEVEGMAFFGQGTRLTVV.

In its sample, this clonotype was seen many times. This chain links TRBV28 with TRBJ2-7, with TRBD2 matching 9 bases. The germline V gene encodes CDR1 MDHEN and CDR2 SYDVKM. This CDR3 is built from 14 residues. Trimming cost V 4 bases and J 0 bases; bases outside gene matches: 1. The CDR3 loop is CASSSGLASYEQYF. CDR3 nucleotide sequence: TGTGCCAGCAGTTCGGGACTAGCCTCCTACGAGCAGTACTTC.

This clonotype came up a few times. This chain links TRBV4-2 with TRBJ2-1; D unclear. CDR3 size: 15 residues. Germline V gene sequence: CDR1 LGHNA, CDR2 YNFKEQ. V was shortened by 1 base and J by 7 bases, with 14 bases between the two germline ends. CDR3 in DNA: TGTGCCAGCAGCCAAGTAGTGTTCCCTAGTAATGAGCAGTTCTTC. Translated, it gives CASSQVVFPSNEQFF.

The chain carries TRBV10-2 and TRBJ2-1; perhaps TRBD2 as D (6 bases). The CDR3 has 11 amino acids. Trimming took 6 bases from V and 8 from J, leaving 8 bases between them. From germline, CDR1 is WSHSY and CDR2 SAAADI. The CDR3 coding sequence is TGCGCCAGCAGCTCTAGCGATGAGCAGTTCTTC. Translated, it gives CASSSSDEQFF.

This clonotype came up a few times. The V call is TRBV19, the J call TRBJ1-2, with 9 bases identical to TRBD1. Germline CDR1 LNHDA, CDR2 SQIVND (reference sequence). The CDR3 contains 19 residues. J gave up 5 bases and V 0 bases, and 16 bases lay outside the gene matches. In nucleotides, the CDR3 is TGTGCCAGTAGTATAGAGTCCCACAGGGGGCGAAGGGCTCCGTATGGCTACACCTTC. Its translation is CASSIESHRGRRAPYGYTF.

This clonotype was seen a handful of times. Given a much more abundant clone one base away, this may be a read error. The chain joins TRBV6-1 to TRBJ2-3, with D perhaps matching TRBD1 (5 bases). In germline, CDR1 is MNHNS, CDR2 SASEGT. CDR3 length: 14 amino acids. CDR3: CTSSEATGANTQYF. For the CDR3, the DNA is TGTACCAGCAGTGAAGCAACAGGAGCCAATACGCAGTATTTT.

This clonotype appeared many times. The chain carries TRBV2 and TRBJ2-1, with 9 bases matching TRBD2. CDR1 SNHLY and CDR2 FYNNEI come from the germline V gene. The CDR3 runs to 15 residues. Trimming cost V 2 bases and J 7 bases; bases outside gene matches: 6. The CDR3: CASSENSGSGNEQFF. In nucleotides, the CDR3 is TGTGCCAGCAGTGAAAATAGCGGGAGTGGTAATGAGCAGTTCTTC.

This chain connects TRBV12-3 or TRBV12-4 to TRBJ1-5; D not resolved. The ends were cut back, 1 base at V and 12 bases at J, with 7 bases in the middle. There are 11 residues in the CDR3. CDR3 amino acids: CASSLGHSQHF. DNA of the CDR3: TGTGCCAGCAGTTTAGGACATAGCCAGCATTTT.

This clonotype was detected a few times. The chain combines TRBV30 with TRBJ2-2; D is unresolved. The germline V gene encodes CDR1 GTSNPN and CDR2 SVGIG (reference sequence). V dropped 2 bases and J dropped 2 bases, with 6 bases sitting between them. This CDR3 is built from 13 residues. CDR3 residues: CAWSHGNTGELFF. The CDR3 DNA is TGTGCCTGGAGTCACGGAAACACCGGGGAGCTGTTTTTT. Drawing the rest from reference TRBV30 and TRBJ2-2, the complete variable domain is SQTIHQWPATLVQPVGSPLSLECTVEGTSNPNLYWYRQAAGRGLQLLFYSVGIGQISSEVPQNLSASRPQDRQFILSSKKLLLSDSGFYLCAWSHGNTGELFFGEGSRLTVL.

This clonotype occurred many times. The chain joins TRBV6-1 to TRBJ2-1; 15 bases line up with TRBD2. The CDR3 runs 16 residues. V lost 6 bases, J lost 6 bases, and 6 bases stayed unmatched. The germline V gene encodes CDR1 MNHNS and CDR2 SASEGT. CDR3 protein: CASSLGTSGRPNEQFF. The CDR3 DNA follows: TGTGCCAGCAGCCTTGGGACTAGCGGGAGGCCCAATGAGCAGTTCTTC.